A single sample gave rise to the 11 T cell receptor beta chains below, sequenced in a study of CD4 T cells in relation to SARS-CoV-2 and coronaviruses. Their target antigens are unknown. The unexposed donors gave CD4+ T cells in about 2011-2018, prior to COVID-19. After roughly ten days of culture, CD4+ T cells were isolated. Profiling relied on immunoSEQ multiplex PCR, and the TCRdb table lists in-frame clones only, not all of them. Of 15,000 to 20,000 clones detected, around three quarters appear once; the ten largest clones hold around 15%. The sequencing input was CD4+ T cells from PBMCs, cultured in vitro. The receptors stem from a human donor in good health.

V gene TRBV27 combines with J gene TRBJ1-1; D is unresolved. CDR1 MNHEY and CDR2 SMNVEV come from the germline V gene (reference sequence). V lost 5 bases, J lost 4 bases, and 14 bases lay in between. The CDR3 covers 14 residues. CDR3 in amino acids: CASSPNYSRTEAFF. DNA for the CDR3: TGTGCCAGCAGTCCAAACTATAGCCGCACTGAAGCTTTCTTT.

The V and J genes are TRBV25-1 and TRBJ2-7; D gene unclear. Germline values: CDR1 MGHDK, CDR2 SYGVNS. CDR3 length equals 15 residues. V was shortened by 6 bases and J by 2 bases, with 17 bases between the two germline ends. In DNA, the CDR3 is TGTGCCAGCAGCAGTCCCAAGGGCAGCACCTACGAGCAGTACTTC. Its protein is CASSSPKGSTYEQYF.

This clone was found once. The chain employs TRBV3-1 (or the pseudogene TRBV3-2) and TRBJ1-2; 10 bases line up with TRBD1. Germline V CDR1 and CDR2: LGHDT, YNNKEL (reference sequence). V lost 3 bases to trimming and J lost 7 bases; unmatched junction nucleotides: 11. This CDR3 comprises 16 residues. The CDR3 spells CASSQDLGQGSSGYTF. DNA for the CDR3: TGTGCCAGCAGCCAGGACCTGGGACAGGGGAGCAGTGGCTACACCTTC.

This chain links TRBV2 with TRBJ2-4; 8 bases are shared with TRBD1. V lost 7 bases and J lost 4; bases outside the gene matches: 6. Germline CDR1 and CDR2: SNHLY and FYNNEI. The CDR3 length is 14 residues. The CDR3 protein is CASNQGAGKNIQYF. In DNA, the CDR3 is TGTGCCAGCAATCAGGGGGCGGGGAAAAACATTCAGTACTTC.

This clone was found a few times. This chain's CDR3 is CASSRPLKGGHYGYTF. CDR3 in DNA: TGTGCCAGCAGCCGACCTTTAAAAGGGGGTCACTATGGCTACACCTTC. V usage is TRBV3-1 (or the pseudogene TRBV3-2) and J usage is TRBJ1-2; perhaps TRBD1 as D (6 bases). Trimming stripped 4 bases from V and 3 bases from J, with 18 bases between. Germline lookup yields CDR1 LGHDT and CDR2 YNNKEL (reference sequence). The CDR3 loop spans 16 amino acids.

The CDR3, as DNA: TGCGCCAGCAGCTTGGAGGGAGTCGGAGGGATAGCCAAAAACATTCAGTACTTC. Protein sequence: CASSLEGVGGIAKNIQYF. The chain has TRBV5-1 and TRBJ2-4, with D possibly TRBD2 on 6 matching bases. This CDR3 spans 18 amino acids. The V end was cut by 0 bases, the J end by 0 bases, with 16 bases between. Germline V gene data show CDR1 as SGHRS and CDR2 as YFSETQ.

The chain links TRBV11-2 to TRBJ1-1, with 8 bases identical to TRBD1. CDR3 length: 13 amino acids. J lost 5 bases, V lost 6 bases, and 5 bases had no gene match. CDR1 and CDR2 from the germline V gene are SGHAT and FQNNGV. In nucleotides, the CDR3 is TGTGCCAGCAGATCAACAGGGGGGACTGAAGCTTTCTTT. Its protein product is CASRSTGGTEAFF.

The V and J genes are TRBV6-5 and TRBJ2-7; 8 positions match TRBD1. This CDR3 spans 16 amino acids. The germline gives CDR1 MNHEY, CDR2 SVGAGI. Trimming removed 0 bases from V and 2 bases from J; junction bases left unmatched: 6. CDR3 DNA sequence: TGTGCCAGCAGTTACTCCGTGGGACAGGTAACCTACGAGCAGTACTTC. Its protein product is CASSYSVGQVTYEQYF.

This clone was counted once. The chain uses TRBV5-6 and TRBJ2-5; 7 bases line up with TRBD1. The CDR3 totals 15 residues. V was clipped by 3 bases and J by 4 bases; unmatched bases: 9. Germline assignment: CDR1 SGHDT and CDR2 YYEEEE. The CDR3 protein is CASSSGTAARETQYF. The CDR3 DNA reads TGTGCCAGCAGCTCCGGGACAGCCGCAAGAGAGACCCAGTACTTC. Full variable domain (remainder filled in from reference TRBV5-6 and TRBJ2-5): DAGVTQSPTHLIKTRGQQVTLRCSPKSGHDTVSWYQQALGQGPQFIFQYYEEEERQRGNFPDRFSGHQFPNYSSELNVNALLLGDSALYLCASSSGTAARETQYFGPGTRLLVL.

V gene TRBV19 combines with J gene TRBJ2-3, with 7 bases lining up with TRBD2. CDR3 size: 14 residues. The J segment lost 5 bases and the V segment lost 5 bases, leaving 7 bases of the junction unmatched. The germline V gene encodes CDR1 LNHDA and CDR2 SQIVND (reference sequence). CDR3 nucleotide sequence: TGTGCCAGTAGTCCTACTGGGAGGGGAGATACGCAGTATTTT. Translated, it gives CASSPTGRGDTQYF.

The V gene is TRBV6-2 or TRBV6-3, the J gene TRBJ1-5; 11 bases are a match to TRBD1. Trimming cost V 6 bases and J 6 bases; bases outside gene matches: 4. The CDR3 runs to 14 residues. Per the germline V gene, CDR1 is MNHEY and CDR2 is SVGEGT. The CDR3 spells CASSRTGGGQPQHF. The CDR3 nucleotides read TGTGCCAGCAGCAGGACAGGGGGCGGTCAGCCCCAGCATTTT.